Listed below are T cell receptor beta chains from one sample, sequenced in a study of TIL therapy for anti-PD-1-resistant metastatic lung cancer. The table came from immunoSEQ multiplex PCR; TCRdb's copy has only in-frame clones and leaves some out. This sample has about 57,000 clones, with around three quarters found just once. Specimen: blood, collected at baseline. The source is a woman between 30 and 80 years old with non-small cell lung cancer. CDR3s include the opening cysteine and the closing phenylalanine or tryptophan. A D gene is named only where the DNA matches it firmly. Clone sizes are given selectively: once, few, many, or a class where the clone is expanded.

clone_size,d_call,j_call,v_call,cdr3_nt,cdr3_aa
few,-,TRBJ1-1,TRBV10-1,TGCGCCAGCAGGTCCGGGAGGTACACTGAAGCTTTCTTT,CASRSGRYTEAFF
-,-,TRBJ2-1,TRBV7-6,TGTGCCAGCAGCATCGACAGGCCCAATGAGCAGTTCTTC,CASSIDRPNEQFF
-,-,TRBJ2-3,TRBV30,TGTGCCTGGAGTGTACGTACAGATACGCAGTATTTT,CAWSVRTDTQYF
once,-,TRBJ1-1,TRBV19,TGTGCCAGTAGTATGTCAGGGGTGGGGAACACTGAAGCTTTCTTT,CASSMSGVGNTEAFF
-,-,TRBJ1-1,TRBV9,TGTGCCAGCAGCGTAGTCTTAGAACCTTACACTGAAGCTTTCTTT,CASSVVLEPYTEAFF
once,-,TRBJ1-3,TRBV7-8,TGTGCCAGCAGGCTAAAGGCTGGAAACACCATATATTTT,CASRLKAGNTIYF
-,-,TRBJ2-6,TRBV5-6,TGTGCCAGCAGCTCAGGGTACTCTGGGGCCAACGTCCTGACTTTC,CASSSGYSGANVLTF
-,-,TRBJ2-3,TRBV6-1,TGTGCCAGCAGTCTAGCCCTTAGCACAGATACGCAGTATTTT,CASSLALSTDTQYF
-,-,TRBJ1-6,TRBV6-4,TGTGCCAGGTGGGTCAGGGGAAGGAAAAATAATTCACCCCTCCACTTT,CARWVRGRKNNSPLHF
once,TRBD1,TRBJ1-4,TRBV6-1,TGTGCCAGCAGTGGGACAGGCGGTGATAATGAAAAACTGTTTTTT,CASSGTGGDNEKLFF
-,TRBD1,TRBJ2-1,TRBV6-1,TGTGCCAGCAGTGCCCGGACAGGGGTCGGCGATGAGCAGTTCTTC,CASSARTGVGDEQFF
-,-,TRBJ2-7,TRBV6-1,TGTGCCAGCAGAGACACGACTTTATTAAAATACGAGCAGTACTTC,CASRDTTLLKYEQYF
-,-,TRBJ2-7,TRBV6-5,TGTGCCAGCAGTTACTCAAGGGAGCCGCGTGGCGAGCAGTACTTC,CASSYSREPRGEQYF
few,-,TRBJ1-2,TRBV5-1,TGCGCCAGCAGCTCGCCGCCAGGCCTCACTTCATCCTATGGCTACACCTTC,CASSSPPGLTSSYGYTF
-,-,TRBJ1-5,TRBV18,TGTGCCAGCTCACCGGGGCCTAGGGGAGCCGACACCCTCAATCAGCCCCAGCATTTT,CASSPGPRGADTLNQPQHF
few,-,TRBJ2-2,TRBV19,TGTGCCAGTAGCTCCCTTACCGCGAACACCGGGGAGCTGTTTTTT,CASSSLTANTGELFF
-,-,TRBJ1-1,TRBV2,TGTGCCAGCAGTCCCCGGGGGAACACTGAAGCTTTCTTT,CASSPRGNTEAFF
-,TRBD2,TRBJ2-1,TRBV28,TGTGCCAGCAGTTCGCGGACTAGCGGGGTCCGAGTGGGTGAGCAGTTCTTC,CASSSRTSGVRVGEQFF
-,-,TRBJ2-1,TRBV6-6,TGTGCCAGCAGTTACCCGGGAGCCAATGAGCAGTTCTTC,CASSYPGANEQFF
-,TRBD1,TRBJ2-4,TRBV10-2,TGCGCCAGCAGCCAAGAACAGGGGGCCGTTTACATTCAGTACTTC,CASSQEQGAVYIQYF
-,TRBD2,TRBJ2-1,TRBV11-2,TGTGCCAGCAGCTTAAAGGTAGCGGGGTGGGTCGGGCAGTTCTTC,CASSLKVAGWVGQFF
-,-,TRBJ1-1,TRBV10-3,TGTGCCATCTCCGCCCGGACTGAAGCTTTCTTT,CAISARTEAFF
-,-,TRBJ1-2,TRBV13,TGTGCCAGCAGCCCCGGAGGGTATGGCTACACCTTC,CASSPGGYGYTF
-,-,TRBJ2-1,TRBV5-1,TGCGCCAGCAGCTTGGCGGAAAGCTCCTACAATGAGCAGTTCTTC,CASSLAESSYNEQFF
-,-,TRBJ1-4,TRBV5-5,TGTGCCAGCAGCTCCCTTAGGGATGGGGAAAAACTGTTTTTT,CASSSLRDGEKLFF
-,TRBD2,TRBJ2-1,TRBV27,TGTGCCAGCAGTTCCCAAGCGGGAGAGTTTTACAATGAGCAGTTCTTC,CASSSQAGEFYNEQFF
-,-,TRBJ1-6,TRBV11-2,TGTGCCAGCAGCTTAGAGGGGGGGAGGGATTCACCCCTCCACTTT,CASSLEGGRDSPLHF
-,TRBD1,TRBJ2-1,TRBV6-4,TGTGCCAGCAGCTCCGGGACAGGGGGCGTGAATGAGCAGTTCTTC,CASSSGTGGVNEQFF
-,TRBD2,TRBJ2-3,TRBV4-2,TGTGCCAGCAGCCAAGAGACTAGCGGGGGGGTCGTCGCAGATACGCAGTATTTT,CASSQETSGGVVADTQYF
-,-,TRBJ2-5,TRBV7-2,TGTGCCAGCAGCTTAGCGCCAGGCTCGGGGCAAGAGACCCAGTACTTC,CASSLAPGSGQETQYF
-,-,TRBJ2-5,TRBV4-3,TGCGCCAGCAGCCAAGCCCCGAGGGAGACCCAGTACTTC,CASSQAPRETQYF